This T cell receptor (beta chain) was identified in a study of T cells in Graves' hyperthyroidism and ophthalmopathy. Whole-study findings and limits: The model's output predicted ophthalmopathy at a median of roughly 6.9 months prior to onset.

This clonotype was counted at least ten times. Its antigen is as yet unknown. Diagnosis relied on clinical symptoms, serum thyroxine and TRAb, thyroid ultrasound and orbital computed tomography. Germline CDR1 SGHAT, CDR2 FQNNGV. The V gene end was trimmed by 1 base and the J gene end by 3 bases; junction bases not matched to a gene: 8. CDR3 length: 17 amino acids. There were TCR beta CDR3 regions amplified from RNA transcripts. HTBI primers were used for first-round RT-PCR of the TCR CDR3. A single record per CDR3 protein comes from TCRdb applying MiXCR to the multiplex PCR reads. The sample includes about 200,000 distinct CDR3 sequences, roughly a sixth of them seen just once.

The J gene is TRBJ2-1, the V gene TRBV11-2, with TRBD2 matching over 8 bases. The sample taken for sequencing was blood. This sequence was found in a woman between 45 and 60 years old with Graves' hyperthyroidism. In DNA form, the CDR3 reads TGTGCCAGCAGCTTAGTCGTAACTAGCGGCCTCTACAATGAGCAGTTCTTC. Residues: CASSLVVTSGLYNEQFF. Full variable domain (outside the CDR3, taken from reference TRBV11-2 and TRBJ2-1): EAGVAQSPRYKIIEKRQSVAFWCNPISGHATLYWYQQILGQGPKLLIQFQNNGVVDDSQLPKDRFSAERLKGVDSTLKIQPAKLEDSAVYLCASSLVVTSGLYNEQFFGPGTRLTVL.